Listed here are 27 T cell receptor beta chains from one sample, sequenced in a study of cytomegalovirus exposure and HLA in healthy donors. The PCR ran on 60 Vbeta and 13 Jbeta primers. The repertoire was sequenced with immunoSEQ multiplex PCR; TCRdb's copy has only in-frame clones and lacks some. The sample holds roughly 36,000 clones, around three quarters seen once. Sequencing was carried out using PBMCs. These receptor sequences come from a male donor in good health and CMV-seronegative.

CDR3 loop: CASSLLMGQGTGNTIYF. The CDR3 DNA reads as TGTGCCAGCAGTTTACTAATGGGACAGGGGACAGGAAACACCATATATTTT. The chain links TRBV28 to TRBJ1-3; 10 bases fit TRBD1. The CDR3 contains 17 residues. J was trimmed by 4 bases and V by 2 bases; bases with no gene match: 8. CDR1 is MDHEN and CDR2 is SYDVKM in the germline V gene.

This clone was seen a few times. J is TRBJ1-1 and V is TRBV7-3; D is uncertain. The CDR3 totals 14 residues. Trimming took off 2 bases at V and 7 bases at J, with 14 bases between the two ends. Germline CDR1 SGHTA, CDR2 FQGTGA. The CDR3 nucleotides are TGTGCCAGCAGCTTATCCGGGCCGGGAGGTGAAGCTTTCTTT. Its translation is CASSLSGPGGEAFF.

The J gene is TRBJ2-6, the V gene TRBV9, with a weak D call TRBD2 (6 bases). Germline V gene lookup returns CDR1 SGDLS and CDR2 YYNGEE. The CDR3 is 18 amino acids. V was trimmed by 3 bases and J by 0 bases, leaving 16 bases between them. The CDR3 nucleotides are TGTGCCAGCAGCGGATGGCGGGGTCTAAGCTCTGGGGCCAACGTCCTGACTTTC. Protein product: CASSGWRGLSSGANVLTF.

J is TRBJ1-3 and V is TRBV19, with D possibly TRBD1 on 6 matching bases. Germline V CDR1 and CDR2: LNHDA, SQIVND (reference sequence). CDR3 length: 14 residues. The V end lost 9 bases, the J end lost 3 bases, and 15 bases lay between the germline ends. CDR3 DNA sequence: TGTGCCAGCTCCCGAACCAGGGGTGGAAACACCATATATTTT. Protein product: CASSRTRGGNTIYF. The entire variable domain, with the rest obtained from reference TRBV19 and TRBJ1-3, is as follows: DGGITQSPKYLFRKEGQNVTLSCEQNLNHDAMYWYRQDPGQGLRLIYYSQIVNDFQKGDIAEGYSVSREKKESFPLTVTSAQKNPTAFYLCASSRTRGGNTIYFGEGSWLTVV.

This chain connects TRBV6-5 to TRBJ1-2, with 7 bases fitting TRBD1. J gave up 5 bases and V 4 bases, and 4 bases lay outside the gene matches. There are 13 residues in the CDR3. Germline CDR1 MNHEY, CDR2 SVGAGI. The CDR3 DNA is TGTGCCAGCAGTTTTAGACAGGGTTATGGCTACACCTTC. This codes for CASSFRQGYGYTF.

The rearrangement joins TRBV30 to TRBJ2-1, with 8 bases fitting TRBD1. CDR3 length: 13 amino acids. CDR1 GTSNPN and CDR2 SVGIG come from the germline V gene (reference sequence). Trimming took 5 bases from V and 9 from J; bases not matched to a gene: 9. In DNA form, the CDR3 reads TGTGCCTGGGCCGGACAGGGATCGGTTGAGCAGTTCTTC. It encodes CAWAGQGSVEQFF.

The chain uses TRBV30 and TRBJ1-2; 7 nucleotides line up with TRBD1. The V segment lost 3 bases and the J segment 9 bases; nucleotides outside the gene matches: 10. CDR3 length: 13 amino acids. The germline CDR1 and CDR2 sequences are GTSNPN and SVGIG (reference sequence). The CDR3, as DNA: TGTGCCTGGAGCCCTGACAGGGCACTGAGCTACACCTTC. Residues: CAWSPDRALSYTF.

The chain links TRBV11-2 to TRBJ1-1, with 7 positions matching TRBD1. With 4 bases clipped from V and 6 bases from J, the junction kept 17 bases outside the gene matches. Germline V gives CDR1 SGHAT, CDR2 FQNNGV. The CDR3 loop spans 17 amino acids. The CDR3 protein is CASSSVPPGQPSPEAFF. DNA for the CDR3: TGTGCCAGCAGCTCGGTACCCCCGGGACAGCCCAGCCCTGAAGCTTTCTTT.

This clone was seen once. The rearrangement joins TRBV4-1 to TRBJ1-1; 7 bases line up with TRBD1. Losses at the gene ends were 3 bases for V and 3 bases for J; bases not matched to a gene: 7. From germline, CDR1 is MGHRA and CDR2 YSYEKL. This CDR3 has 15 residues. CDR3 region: CASSHRQGSYTEAFF. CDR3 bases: TGCGCCAGCAGCCACCGACAGGGATCTTACACTGAAGCTTTCTTT.

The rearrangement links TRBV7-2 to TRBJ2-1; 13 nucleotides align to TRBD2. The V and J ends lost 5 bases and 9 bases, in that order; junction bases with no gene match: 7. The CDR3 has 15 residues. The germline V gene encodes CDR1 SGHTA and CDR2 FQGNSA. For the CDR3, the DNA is TGTGCCAGCAGCCGAGGGACTAGCGGGAAACGTGAGCAGTTCTTC. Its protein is CASSRGTSGKREQFF.

The CDR3 coding sequence is TGTGCAAGTCGCTCCCCATTACCCGGACTGGGCACCATATATTTT. This encodes CASRSPLPGLGTIYF. The genes are TRBV12-2 and TRBJ1-3. TRBV12-2 is a pseudogene. CDR3 length: 15 amino acids.

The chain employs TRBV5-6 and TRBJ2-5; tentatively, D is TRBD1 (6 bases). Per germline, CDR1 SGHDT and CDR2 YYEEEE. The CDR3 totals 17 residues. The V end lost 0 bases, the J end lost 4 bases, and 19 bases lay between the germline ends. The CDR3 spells CASSLVGAGVPPETQYF. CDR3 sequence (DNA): TGTGCCAGCAGCTTGGTGGGGGCAGGGGTCCCTCCAGAGACCCAGTACTTC. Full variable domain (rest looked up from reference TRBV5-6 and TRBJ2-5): DAGVTQSPTHLIKTRGQQVTLRCSPKSGHDTVSWYQQALGQGPQFIFQYYEEEERQRGNFPDRFSGHQFPNYSSELNVNALLLGDSALYLCASSLVGAGVPPETQYFGPGTRLLVL.

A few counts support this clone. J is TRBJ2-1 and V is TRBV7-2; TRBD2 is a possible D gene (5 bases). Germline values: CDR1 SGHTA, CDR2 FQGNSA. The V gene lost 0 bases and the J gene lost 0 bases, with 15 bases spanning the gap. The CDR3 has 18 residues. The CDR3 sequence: CASSLAGPRAASYNEQFF. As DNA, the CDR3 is TGTGCCAGCAGCTTAGCGGGTCCGCGGGCCGCCTCCTACAATGAGCAGTTCTTC.

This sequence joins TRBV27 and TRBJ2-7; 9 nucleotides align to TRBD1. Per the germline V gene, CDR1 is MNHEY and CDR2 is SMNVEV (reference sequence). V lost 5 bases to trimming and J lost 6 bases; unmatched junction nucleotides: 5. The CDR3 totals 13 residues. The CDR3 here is CASSIRTGAEQYF. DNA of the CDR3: TGTGCCAGCAGTATACGGACAGGGGCCGAGCAGTACTTC.

In DNA, the CDR3 is TGTGCCTCCCTTAAAACAGGGGTTTACGAGCAGTACTTC. As protein: CASLKTGVYEQYF. The chain couples TRBV30 to TRBJ2-7; the match to TRBD1 covers 7 bases. Germline loops: CDR1 GTSNPN, CDR2 SVGIG (reference sequence). The length of the CDR3 is 13 residues. V dropped 7 bases and J dropped 4; count of bases not matched to a gene: 10. The full variable domain, rest sourced from reference TRBV30 and TRBJ2-7, is SQTIHQWPATLVQPVGSPLSLECTVEGTSNPNLYWYRQAAGRGLQLLFYSVGIGQISSEVPQNLSASRPQDRQFILSSKKLLLSDSGFYLCASLKTGVYEQYFGPGTRLTVT.

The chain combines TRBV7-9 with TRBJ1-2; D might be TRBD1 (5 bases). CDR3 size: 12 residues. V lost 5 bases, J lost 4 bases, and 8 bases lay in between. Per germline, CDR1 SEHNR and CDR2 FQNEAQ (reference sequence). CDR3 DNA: TGTGCCAGCAGCCGGACACCCTATGGCTACACCTTC. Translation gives CASSRTPYGYTF.

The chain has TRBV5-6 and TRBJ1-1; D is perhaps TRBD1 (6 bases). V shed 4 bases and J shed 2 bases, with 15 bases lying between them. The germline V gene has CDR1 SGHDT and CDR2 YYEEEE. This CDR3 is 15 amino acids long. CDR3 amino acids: CASSLDSNINTEAFF. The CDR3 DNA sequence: TGTGCCAGCAGCCTGGACAGCAATATAAACACTGAAGCTTTCTTT.

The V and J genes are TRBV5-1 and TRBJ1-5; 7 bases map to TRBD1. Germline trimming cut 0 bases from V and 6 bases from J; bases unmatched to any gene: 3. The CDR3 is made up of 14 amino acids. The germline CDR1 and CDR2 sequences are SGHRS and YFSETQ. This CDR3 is CASSLDQGVQPQHF. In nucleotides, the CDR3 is TGCGCCAGCAGCTTGGATCAGGGGGTTCAGCCCCAGCATTTT.

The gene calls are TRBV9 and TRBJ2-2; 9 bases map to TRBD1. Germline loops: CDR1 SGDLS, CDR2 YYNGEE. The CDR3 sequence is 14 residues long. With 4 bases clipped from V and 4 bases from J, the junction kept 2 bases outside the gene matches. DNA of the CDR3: TGTGCCAGCAGCTCGGGACAGGGCACCGGGGAGCTGTTTTTT. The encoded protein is CASSSGQGTGELFF.

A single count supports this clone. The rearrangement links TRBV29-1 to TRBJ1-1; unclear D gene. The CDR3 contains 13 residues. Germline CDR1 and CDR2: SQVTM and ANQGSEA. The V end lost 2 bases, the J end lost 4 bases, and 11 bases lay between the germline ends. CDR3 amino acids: CSVENQAGTEAFF. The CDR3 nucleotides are TGCAGCGTTGAAAACCAGGCTGGCACTGAAGCTTTCTTT.

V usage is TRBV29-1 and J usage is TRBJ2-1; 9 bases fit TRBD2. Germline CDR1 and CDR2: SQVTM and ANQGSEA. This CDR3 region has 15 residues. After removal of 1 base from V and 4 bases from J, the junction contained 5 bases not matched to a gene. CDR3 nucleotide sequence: TGCAGCGTTGAAGGCCCGGGACTAGCTTACAATGAGCAGTTCTTC. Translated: CSVEGPGLAYNEQFF.

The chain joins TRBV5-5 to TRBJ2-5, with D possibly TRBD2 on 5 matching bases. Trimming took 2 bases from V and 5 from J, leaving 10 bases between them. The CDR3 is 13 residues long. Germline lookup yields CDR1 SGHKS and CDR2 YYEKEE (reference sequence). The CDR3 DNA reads TGTGCCAGCAGCTTACTAGTCGGGGAGACCCAGTACTTC. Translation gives CASSLLVGETQYF.

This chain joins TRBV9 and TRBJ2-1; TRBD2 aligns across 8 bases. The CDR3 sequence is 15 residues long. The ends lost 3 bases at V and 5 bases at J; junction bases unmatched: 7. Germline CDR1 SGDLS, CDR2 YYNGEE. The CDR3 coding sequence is TGTGCCAGCAGCGGCCTCGGGGGGGCGGACAATGAGCAGTTCTTC. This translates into CASSGLGGADNEQFF.

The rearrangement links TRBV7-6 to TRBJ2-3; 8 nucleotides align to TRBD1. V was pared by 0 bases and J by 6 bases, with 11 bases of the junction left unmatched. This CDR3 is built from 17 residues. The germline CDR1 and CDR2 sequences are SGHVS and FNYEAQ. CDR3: CASSLAQGASRADTQYF. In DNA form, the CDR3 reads TGTGCCAGCAGCTTAGCTCAGGGGGCGTCCCGCGCGGATACGCAGTATTTT.

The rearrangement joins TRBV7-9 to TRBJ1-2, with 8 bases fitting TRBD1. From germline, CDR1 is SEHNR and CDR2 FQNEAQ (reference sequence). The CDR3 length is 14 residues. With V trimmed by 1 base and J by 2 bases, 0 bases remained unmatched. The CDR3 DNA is TGTGCCAGCAGCTTAGGGACAGGGAACTATGGCTACACCTTC. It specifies CASSLGTGNYGYTF.

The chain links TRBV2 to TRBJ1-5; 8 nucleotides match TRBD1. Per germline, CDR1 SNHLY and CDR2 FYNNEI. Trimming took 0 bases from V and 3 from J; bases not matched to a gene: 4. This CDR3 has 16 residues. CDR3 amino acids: CASSEAGTGLNQPQHF. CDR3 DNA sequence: TGTGCCAGCAGTGAAGCAGGGACAGGCCTCAATCAGCCCCAGCATTTT.

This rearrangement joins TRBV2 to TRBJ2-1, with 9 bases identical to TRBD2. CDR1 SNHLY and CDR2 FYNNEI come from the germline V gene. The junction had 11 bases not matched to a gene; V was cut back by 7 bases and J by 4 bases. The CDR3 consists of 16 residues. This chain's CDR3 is CASIGSGGTHYNEQFF. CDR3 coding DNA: TGTGCCAGCATTGGCAGCGGGGGGACTCATTACAATGAGCAGTTCTTC.